This entry describes one T cell receptor beta chain. The antigen is not known. The entry originates in a study of T cell responses to AZD1222 COVID-19 vaccine. V was pared by 1 base and J by 1 base, with 6 bases of the junction left unmatched. The germline CDR1 and CDR2 sequences are SGHVS and FNYEAQ. CDR3 length equals 16 residues. Here immunoSEQ multiplex PCR was the method, and the copy in TCRdb shows in-frame clones only, minus some. This table has 110,000 or so clones, about 93% appearing once. Findings of the study overall: Donors were chiefly white British, with a greater number of females, and clonal diversity was perhaps underestimated. Unmutated variant regions reportedly attract nearly half of all spike-specific TCRs.

This sequence originates from an adult who received the MenACWY meningococcal vaccine as a control. Specimen: peripheral blood, collected 28 days after the second dose of the MenACWY control vaccine. The V gene is TRBV7-6, the J gene TRBJ2-7, with 8 bases lining up with TRBD2. Written as DNA, the CDR3 is TGTGCCAGCAGCTTAGACCAGGGGACTAGTTCCTACGAGCAGTACTTC. This gives the protein CASSLDQGTSSYEQYF.